The 10 T cell receptor beta chains given below trace back to one sample, sequenced in a study of T cells in Graves' hyperthyroidism and ophthalmopathy. Regions amplified from RNA transcripts were the TCR beta CDR3 regions. During a first-round RT-PCR of the TCR CDR3, the HTBI primer set was used. TCRdb passed the multiplex PCR reads through MiXCR, listing each CDR3 protein once. This sample has roughly 400,000 distinct CDR3 sequences, with roughly 25% found just once. The sequenced material came from blood. These receptor sequences come from a man in his fifties with Graves' hyperthyroidism.

This clonotype has a handful of counts. In DNA form, the CDR3 reads TGCGCCAGCAGCTTTCGACTAGCGGGAGCTGGCTACAATGAGCAGTTCTTC. It specifies CASSFRLAGAGYNEQFF. V usage is TRBV5-1 and J usage is TRBJ2-1; TRBD2 matches 12 bases. The CDR3 sequence is 17 residues long. CDR1 and CDR2 from the germline V gene are SGHRS and YFSETQ. V was pared by 2 bases and J by 3 bases, with 6 bases of the junction left unmatched.

This clonotype has only a few counts. The rearrangement uses TRBV12-3 or TRBV12-4 and TRBJ2-3; no firm D call. Between the trimmed V and J ends, which lost 5 bases and 5 bases, there was a span of 11 bases. The CDR3 is 13 residues long. The chain's CDR3 is CASSGHGRDTQYF. The CDR3 region has the DNA TGTGCCAGCAGTGGTCATGGGCGAGATACGCAGTATTTT.

The CDR3 loop is CSARAASGQGEPTDTQYF. The CDR3 DNA reads TGCAGTGCTAGAGCTGCATCCGGACAGGGAGAACCGACAGATACGCAGTATTTT. The chain couples TRBV20-1 to TRBJ2-3; 8 nucleotides line up with TRBD1. The length of the CDR3 is 18 residues. The germline V gene encodes CDR1 DFQATT and CDR2 SNEGSKA (reference sequence). V shed 1 base and J 3 bases; nucleotides not matched to a gene: 15.

V and J are TRBV3-1 and TRBJ1-2; 7 nucleotides align to TRBD1. The CDR3 extends over 15 amino acids. The junction had 6 bases not matched to a gene; V was cut back by 0 bases and J by 5 bases. CDR1 is LGHDT, CDR2 YNNKEL, per germline (reference sequence). CDR3 protein: CASSQEGGLGYGYTF. The CDR3 nucleotides are TGTGCCAGCAGCCAAGAAGGGGGCCTTGGATATGGCTACACCTTC.

This sequence joins TRBV6-1 and TRBJ1-1, with D perhaps matching TRBD1 (5 bases). The CDR3 sequence is 12 residues long. With 5 bases removed from V and 4 bases from J, the gap between germline ends came to 8 bases. The V gene's germline CDR1 is MNHNS and CDR2 SASEGT. The CDR3 nucleotides are TGTGCCAGCAGTCCAGGGTTCACTGAAGCTTTCTTT. This sequence encodes CASSPGFTEAFF.

This clonotype was recorded a few times. The gene calls are TRBV3-1 and TRBJ2-3; possibly TRBD1 or TRBD2 for D (6 bases each). Germline loops: CDR1 LGHDT, CDR2 YNNKEL (reference sequence). The germline V and J ends were trimmed by 1 base and 2 bases, with 16 bases remaining between them. The CDR3 sequence is 17 residues long. The CDR3 nucleotides are TGTGCCAGCAGCCAAGTAGGGGGGAGGACCTCCACAGATACGCAGTATTTT. This sequence encodes CASSQVGGRTSTDTQYF.

This clonotype came up a few times. The chain links TRBV5-1 to TRBJ2-5; no reliable D call. V was trimmed by 4 bases and J by 2 bases, leaving 12 bases between them. Germline V gene data show CDR1 as SGHRS and CDR2 as YFSETQ. This CDR3 is 14 amino acids long. CDR3 sequence: CASSGTSIQETQYF. The CDR3 region has the DNA TGCGCCAGCAGCGGAACAAGCATACAAGAGACCCAGTACTTC.

The sample holds a few counts of this clonotype. The V and J genes are TRBV5-1 and TRBJ2-7; 9 bases are shared with TRBD2. V was pared by 2 bases and J by 3 bases, with 6 bases of the junction left unmatched. Germline V lookup: CDR1 SGHRS, CDR2 YFSETQ. This CDR3 is 15 amino acids long. As DNA, the CDR3 is TGCGCCAGCAGCTTTCTTCCGACTAGCGGCTACGAGCAGTACTTC. Protein sequence: CASSFLPTSGYEQYF.

About this clonotype: This may stem from a read error, because a much larger clone lies one nucleotide away. This chain's CDR3 is CASSESRGGTYEQFF. The DNA for the CDR3 is TGTGCCAGCAGTGAATCCCGGGGAGGGACCTACGAGCAGTTCTTC. V gene TRBV2 combines with J gene TRBJ2-7; 7 bases align to TRBD2. Judging by the DNA end, TRBJ2-1 fits better; the J call may be wrong. Germline V gene data show CDR1 as SNHLY and CDR2 as FYNNEI. The length of the CDR3 is 15 residues.

About this clonotype itself: It may be a read error: a sequence one base away is much more abundant. The V call is TRBV2, the J call TRBJ2-3; unclear D gene. Trimming cost V 3 bases and J 2 bases, with 9 bases left between them. Germline V gives CDR1 SNHLY, CDR2 FYNNEI. The CDR3 totals 14 residues. CDR3 nucleotide sequence: TGTGCCAGCAGTGAGTTAGCAGCCACAGATACGCAGTATTTT. This codes for CASSELAATDTQYF.